This TCR beta chain comes out of a study of CD8+CD57+ T cells in acquired aplastic anemia. Overall study: CD4+ and CD8+ cells, once sorted, gave DNA averaging roughly 3.2 ug.

Study results and limitations: Patients had twenty-nine CD8+ CDR3 sequences in common with controls (the shared set).

Germline CDR1 reads SGHTA; CDR2 reads FQGTGA. This CDR3 has 15 amino acids. About this clonotype itself: The antigen is unknown. A read error may account for a junction end that differs from germline.

Genomic DNA provided the template from which TCR beta VDJ and CDR3 profiles were obtained. In TCRdb, the reads were re-called with MiXCR into one record per CDR3 protein. The table lists a few hundred thousand distinct CDR3 sequences, approximately 56% of them singletons. The specimen was sorted CD4+, CD8+, or CD8+CD57+ T cells (not recorded which) from PBMCs. V gene TRBV7-3 combines with J gene TRBJ1-1, with TRBD1 identical over 8 bases. The TCR was taken from a human donor with severe aplastic anemia or a healthy control (not recorded which). For the CDR3, the DNA is TGTGCCAGCAGCTCCCGGACAGGGATGAACGCTGAAGCTTTCTTT. Its protein is CASSSRTGMNAEAFF.